This T cell receptor beta chain derives from a study of control samples from healthy donors and cancer patients (dated by TCRdb to about 2020). Library creation used the immunoSEQ multiplex PCR assay. What TCRdb holds here is the immuneACCESS table cut down to in-frame rearrangements. Part of the clones is not present; checked against another copy, under half of the missing clones reflect an unresolved V gene, and the others are unexplained. For this sample there are 150,000 to 180,000 clones; approximately 96% appear just once. The biggest ten clones account for 5% to 6.5% of the sample. The V end gives up 5 bases and the J end 13 bases, leaving 11 bases in the junction not matched to a gene. The CDR3 spans 15 residues, from the cysteine through the phenylalanine. The kept DNA is CDR3 alone, 45 bases in frame from the first base. For CDR1 and CDR2, the germline V gene lists SGHTA and FQGNSA. Note on this clone: The target of this receptor is not known. No much larger clone is present one base from it, and per-base qualities are unavailable.

This chain joins TRBV7-2 to TRBJ2-4; 13 bases in between match TRBD2. The source is a man aged 35 to 55 in good health. What was sequenced was blood. The sequenced DNA is TGTGCCAGCAGCCGTACAGGGACTAGCGGGGCCATACAGTACTTC. Its translation reads: CASSRTGTSGAIQYF. Reference TRBV7-2 and TRBJ2-4 genes cover what lies past the CDR3, so the full variable domain is GAGVSQSPSNKVTEKGKDVELRCDPISGHTALYWYRQSLGQGLEFLIYFQGNSAPDKSGLPSDRFSAERTGGSVSTLTIQRTQQEDSAVYLCASSRTGTSGAIQYFGAGTRLSVL.